This TCR beta chain was found in a study of T cells after somatic rescue of genetic block. This clone showed up just a few times. V lost 3 bases and J lost 2; bases outside the gene matches: 6. The V gene's germline CDR1 is LNHDA and CDR2 SQIVND (reference sequence). This CDR3 spans 15 amino acids. This table comes from immunoSEQ multiplex PCR, and its TCRdb copy is limited to in-frame clones, with some not included. The profile covers approximately 88,000 clones, with approximately 90% appearing a single time and more than 1.5% taken by the ten largest. The receptor comes from a woman aged 18-35 years. This chain connects TRBV19 to TRBJ2-7; TRBD1 matches at 8 bases. The material sequenced was peripheral blood mononuclear cells (PBMCs). CDR3 nucleotides: TGTGCCAGTAGTATCGGGGCAGGGGGCACCTACGAGCAGTACTTC. It yields the protein CASSIGAGGTYEQYF.